This TCR beta chain was obtained from a study of metastatic and nonmetastatic thyroid tumors. The wider study: The authors compared repertoires across blood and tumor or nodule tissue from malignant and benign thyroid patients. Study-level results: Reports indicated that malignant thyroid tumors showed significantly higher TCR beta diversity than benign nodules did, in blood and tumor.

As concerns this clone: Antigen: not known. Lacking the conserved final phenylalanine or tryptophan, this CDR3 likely reflects a read error.

How the authors handled the data: A classifier for distant metastasis in papillary thyroid cancer was constructed using CDR3 differences observed across clinicopathological groups. TCRdb used MiXCR to call clones anew from the PCR reads. For this entry, the V and J calls and clone size follow TCRdb and not the study's own pipeline. The sample gives about 21,000 clones, around 28% of which show up once; 15% to 25% is in the top ten. The CDR3 spans 12 residues. Germline assignment: CDR1 SGHRS and CDR2 YFSETQ. Thyroid surgery took place with no prior treatment in any patient. The clonotype originates from a female donor with papillary thyroid cancer or a benign thyroid nodule (not recorded which). Some clones in this sample may be carry-over from other donors' samples. This chain joins TRBV5-1 and TRBJ1-4, with a possible D match to TRBD1 (5 bases). Material for sequencing was blood. The CDR3 sequence: CGSSPDTEKLFL. The CDR3 bases are TGCGGCAGCAGCCCGGACACTGAAAAACTGTTTTTG.